The present T cell receptor (beta chain) was sequenced within a study of cytomegalovirus exposure and HLA in healthy donors (dated by TCRdb to 2015 to 2018). Study-wide context: An earlier analysis of some 500 of the donors reported approximately 300 Gb of sequence data and about 100 million unique TCR beta sequences from 150 million to 200 million T cells. Among the approximately 420 genotyped donors, approximately 81% belonged to the genetic ancestry cluster associated with self-reported Caucasian donors. The later analysis used no new phenotypic data to find candidate immune exposures, relying instead on TCR beta sequences and their occurrence across donors. All discovery cohort repertoires had been generated on a single sequencing platform. The study was designed to test whether signatures of past pathogen exposure could be identified by cataloging public T cell receptors. A later genetic analysis took genome-wide SNP genotypes for about three fifths of the 666 donors and used that subset as a discovery cohort. Class I and class II HLA loci were covered by the typing at four-digit resolution. Across some 400 genotyped donors of the cohort, an average of roughly 200,000 unique TCR beta nucleotide sequences per donor were sequenced, and roughly 20% of those sequences were non-productive. An earlier analysis of 587 of the donors used high-throughput TCR beta sequencing to judge whether each TCR beta V gene segment behaved as functional or pseudogenic. Roughly 320 gigabases of sequencing data and around 85 million unique TCR sequences made up an early release that covered about 640 HLA-typed donors. In a later analysis, previously published TCR beta repertoires from roughly 710 donors were re-analyzed and high-resolution HLA genotyping was added so that TCR occurrence patterns could be studied. The study used immunosequencing to profile the T cell repertoires of more than 650 subjects and linked those repertoires to cytomegalovirus serostatus. A separate validation cohort of more than 100 different subjects was used in addition to the 666-subject first cohort. Typing coverage varied by locus: roughly 620-640 donors for A, B, C, DRB1 and DQB1; 522 for DQA1; over 600 for DPA1; some 470 for DPB1. To predict cytomegalovirus infection status, the study combined high-throughput TCR immunosequencing, statistical association of individual TCRs with disease status, and machine learning. About 5 DR-DQ haplotypes were handled as single units for association and clustering, since linkage in the cohort was strong. Donor age, sex, ethnicity and CMV serostatus were compiled together with the repertoire data. The paper's findings and limits, for the study overall: A group of highly shared sequence variants was considered likely to be a technical artifact of the sequencing pipeline. A later genetic analysis reported fewer N-insertions in productive TCRs among donors in an Asian-associated ancestry cluster than the roughly 720-donor mean. In a later analysis, HLA-associated TCR beta chains showed more clonal expansion and lower generation probabilities than non-associated chains that were equally common. Because counts were too low, 15 or so rarely observed V segments, including chromosome 9 orphons, were excluded from the earlier analysis of a few hundred of the donors. In a later analysis, TCR association rates were found to vary across HLA loci, with the most associated TCRs seen for DRB1 alleles and the fewest for HLA-C alleles. In an earlier analysis of over 550 of the donors, most TCR beta V segments were observed in productive rearrangements about 87% or about 30% of the time, broadly matching IMGT annotations. Most TCR sequences were observed very rarely across donors, whereas some public TCRs were present in many individuals. A total of fewer than 200 TCR beta chains were listed by the study as associated with cytomegalovirus. Because some donors lacked HLA typing at each locus, the association tests relied only on the typed subset. Roughly uniform sequencing depth across donors was assumed in presence/absence analyses, although this assumption may not hold. When HLA alleles, especially DR and DQ, strongly co-occurred, attributing TCR associations to individual alleles was difficult. In both the original and validation cohorts, the classifier was reported to diagnose cytomegalovirus status with high specificity and sensitivity. In a later genetic analysis, a missense DCLRE1C variant was associated with V-gene and J-gene trimming of TCR beta chains, and the association was replicated in an independent cohort. Several of the top co-occurrence clusters appeared to be linked to parvovirus B19, influenza, CMV and Epstein-Barr virus, according to a later analysis. In a later analysis, most CMV-associated TCR beta chains were found to appear HLA-restricted, with HLA associations seemingly driven largely by CMV exposure. CMV serostatus was the only immune exposure information available for the cohort. Only TCR beta chains were sequenced in this cohort, and the absence of alpha or paired-chain data limited detectable features. Because the 87-base-pair reads could not distinguish some IMGT-functional V segments, including TRBV6-2 and TRBV6-3, those segments were excluded. A further reported finding was that TCR beta sequences accurately predicted the HLA-A and HLA-B alleles for most subjects in the first cohort. In vitro tests confirmed that a few of the cytomegalovirus-associated TCR beta chains recognize cytomegalovirus antigens. At a false discovery rate of 0.05, a later analysis linked approximately 18,000 TCR beta sequences to specific HLA alleles. The authors suggested that the approach could potentially be extended to other disease states and immunological phenotypes. Linkage disequilibrium might explain the correlated functional status among segregating V segments, but an unknown experimental factor could not be ruled out.

In total, approximately 700 healthy bone marrow donors made up the cohort. At the time of sampling, every cohort member was nominally healthy, though immune exposures that went unrecorded were likely present. The donor tested CMV seropositive, placing the donor among the approximately 290 seropositive members of the cohort. Every donor gave a peripheral blood sample, and the peripheral blood mononuclear cells from that sample were used for TCR beta sequencing. Genomic DNA extraction from the blood cell samples was performed with the Qiagen DNeasy Blood Extraction Kit. This clone was counted between two and nine times. Which antigen it targets is not known. Per-base qualities were not stored, and no clone one base away is much larger. The library was made by the immunoSEQ multiplex PCR assay. For the multiplex PCR, a mixture combining 60 forward primers for TCR Vbeta segments and 13 reverse primers for TCR Jbeta segments was used. A multiplex PCR assay on genomic DNA amplified the CDR3 region of rearranged TCR beta genes. The Illumina HiSeq System was used to sequence the amplified TCR beta libraries as 87-base-pair reads. For the original study's pipeline: In a later analysis, tens of millions of unique TCR beta chains were counted across the approximately 640 repertoires, and approximately 9.9 million of these chains were shared by at least two donors. To remove PCR and sequencing errors, raw reads were error-corrected and collapsed into unique sequences using a nearest-neighbor algorithm that merged closely related sequences. CDR3 sequences were aligned to IMGT reference sequences to assign V, D and J gene segments. Each retained sequence needed at least a six-nucleotide match to both a V gene segment and a J gene segment. A rearrangement counted as productive if the CDR3 had no stop codons and remained in frame with V and J, and every other rearrangement counted as non-productive. CDR3 was defined according to IMGT convention as the region running from the second conserved V-encoded cysteine to the conserved J-encoded phenylalanine. The earlier analysis of a few hundred of the donors excluded sequences that lacked an unambiguous match to a single V gene segment. An earlier analysis of several hundred of the donors called V segments functional above 56.7% productive rearrangements and segregating when the between-donor standard deviation exceeded 5%. A statistical classification framework was built to diagnose cytomegalovirus status from the catalog of TCR beta chain sequences. V and J gene assignment, in a later analysis, came from comparing TCR nucleotide sequences with IMGT/GENE-DB human TR gene sequences. In a later analysis, CDR3 sequences and most-parsimonious VDJ recombination scenarios were assigned using the TCRdist pipeline. In a later analysis, each TCR beta chain was defined by its CDR3 amino acid sequence together with its V-gene family, and reads without a unique V-gene family were excluded. To address suspected cross-contamination and a sequencing artifact, a later analysis removed around 600 highly shared, low-generation-probability nucleotide sequences. A later analysis calculated a clonal expansion index for each public chain from normalized within-repertoire ranks of inferred template counts. Generation probabilities in a later analysis came from a VDJ recombination model fitted to out-of-frame rearrangements, and those results were checked against IGoR. Hypergeometric tests were used in a later analysis to score TCR-TCR, TCR-HLA and TCR-CMV co-occurrence, with a repertoire-size bias correction applied to the TCR pairs. To estimate false discovery rates, a later analysis permuted the HLA or CMV assignments 20 times. A later analysis grouped co-occurring TCRs with DBSCAN, adding TCRdist sequence similarity when clustering within HLA-allele-positive subsets. Repertoires with fewer than 30,000 or more than 120,000 public chains were left out of co-occurrence clustering, as were five repertoires with anomalous nucleotide sharing. This immuneACCESS table, as held by TCRdb, lists in-frame sequences with V and J called but not all clones. Of the missing ones, under half trace to an unresolved V gene in checked studies; the others have no known cause. V, J and clone size are those of that table, while D and trimming were read from the DNA. The sample table lists more than 140,000 clones, under 70% of them with a count of one. The ten largest account for around 3% of the sample.

The CDR3 goes from the cysteine to the phenylalanine over 16 residues. Only the CDR3 region is kept as DNA, spanning 48 bases read in frame from base 1. V loses 1 base, J loses 1 base, and the germline ends lie 11 bases apart. CDR1 MNHEY and CDR2 SMNVEV were looked up in the germline V gene (reference sequence). The chain was built from TRBV27 and TRBJ2-1, and possibly TRBD2, on 5 matching bases. The sample consisted of PBMCs. This TCR was recovered from a woman between 25 and 40 years old in good health and CMV-seropositive. The nucleotide sequence is TGTGCCAGCAGTTTATTGGTAGCGCTTTCCTACAATGAGCAGTTCTTC. Its protein is CASSLLVALSYNEQFF.